This TCR beta chain was identified during a study of T cells in localized non-small cell lung cancer (dated by TCRdb to the early 2020s). In the study overall: T cell repertoires of 200 to 250 early-stage NSCLC patients were analyzed, with tumors being compared against uninvolved tumor-adjacent lungs. The cohort comprised approximately 240 treatment-naïve NSCLC patients with resected, localized lung tumors. NSCLC patients had a mean age of approximately 70 years, and 129 were male and over 85 female. General study outcomes and caveats: Because multi-region sequencing of the tumors was not done, intratumor heterogeneity could not be ruled out. The highest T cell clonality was observed in uninvolved tumor-adjacent lung, where clonality exceeded that of tumor, suggesting that antigenic responses were more focused in uninvolved tumor-adjacent lung. A median of 57 of the top 100 tumor clones turned up in the paired uninvolved adjacent lung, and about 28 of those clones also ranked among the top 100 of that same adjacent lung. Longer overall survival was associated with higher blood T cell density, whereas shorter survival was associated with higher adjacent-lung clonality. Because the study design was exploratory, TCR variables were selected using unadjusted p-values without false-discovery rate correction.

The CDR3 spans 15 residues, from the cysteine through the phenylalanine. Only the CDR3 region is kept as DNA, spanning 45 bases read in frame from base 1. The germline V gene supplies CDR1 SGDLS and CDR2 YYNGEE. Trimming removed 0 bases from V and 7 bases from J, leaving 14 bases between the germline ends. TCR beta CDR3 regions were sequenced from DNA using the immunoSEQ Assay. As for the original processing: To compute T cell density, TCR beta template counts were normalized to usable DNA, which was estimated by amplifying housekeeping genes. Richness was estimated with the preseqR package, extrapolating to 400,000 templates for PBMC samples and 120,000 templates for tissue samples. Clonality was defined as one minus Pielou's evenness. Tissue-enriched TCRs were identified through differential abundance testing performed on productive amino-acid clonotypes, with a minimum total count of 5 and an alpha of 0.1. The Jaccard Index and the Morisita Overlap Index were used to quantify repertoire overlap between compartments. GLIPH grouped TCR beta CDR3s together with public tetramer-defined viral CDR3s, and a viral motif had to include at least three viral sequences and show V-gene enrichment. TCRdb retrieved this table from immuneACCESS and kept in-frame rearrangements only. Not all clones are present; in checked studies, unresolved V genes account for under half, and no reason is known for the remainder. That table supplies the V and J calls and clone size; D and trimming were determined from the DNA. This sample is represented by more than 70,000 clones; roughly 81% of them were singletons. The ten largest clones represent under 3.5% of the sample.

At diagnosis, peripheral blood, uninvolved tumor-adjacent lung and tumor were collected and were preserved as a mix of fresh-frozen and FFPE material. For TCR repertoire profiling, the blood samples were analyzed as peripheral blood mononuclear cells. This clone was seen only a few times. Its antigen remains unidentified. No qualities accompany the bases; no much larger clone lies one base away. This TCR was recovered from a man aged 35 to 69 with stage I lung adenocarcinoma. The chain was built from TRBV9 and TRBJ2-1; D gene: possibly TRBD2, on 7 matching bases. The sequencing here drew on peripheral blood, taken before any cancer treatment. The nucleotide sequence reads as follows: TGTGCCAGCAGCGTAGATGCGGGGGCTGCAAATGAGCAGTTCTTC. Its protein is CASSVDAGAANEQFF.